Here is one T cell receptor (beta chain) with its context. The CDR3 has 13 amino acids. Trimming shortened V by 1 base and J by 5 bases, and 11 bases separated the two germline ends. Per germline, CDR1 GTSNPN and CDR2 SVGIG (reference sequence). Only in-frame clones appear in the TCRdb table, and some are missing; sequencing was by immunoSEQ multiplex PCR. The sample holds around 40,000 clones, 35% to 40% seen once. These data come from a study of PD-L1 blockade in urothelial cancer. The input for sequencing was tumor tissue, taken before atezolizumab (anti-PD-L1) treatment. The receptor's source is a man in his sixties with urothelial cancer. The V and J genes are TRBV30 and TRBJ1-2; D gene uncertain. As DNA, the CDR3 is TGTGCCTGGAGTGGAGGGAGAAGGTATGGCTACACCTTC. Protein product: CAWSGGRRYGYTF.